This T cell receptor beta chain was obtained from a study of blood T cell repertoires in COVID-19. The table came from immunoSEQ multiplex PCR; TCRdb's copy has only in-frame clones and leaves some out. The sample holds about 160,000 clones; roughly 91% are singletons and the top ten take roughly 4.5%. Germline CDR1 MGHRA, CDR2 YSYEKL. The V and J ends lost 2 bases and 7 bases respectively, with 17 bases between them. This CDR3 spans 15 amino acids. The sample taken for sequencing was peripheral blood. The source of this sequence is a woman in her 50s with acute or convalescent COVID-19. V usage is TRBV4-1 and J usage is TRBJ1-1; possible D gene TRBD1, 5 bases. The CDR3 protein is CASSQPERGRGEAFF. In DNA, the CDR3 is TGCGCCAGCAGCCAACCGGAACGGGGGAGGGGTGAAGCTTTCTTT.